This is a list of T cell receptor beta chains from one sample in a study of CD8+CD57+ T cells in acquired aplastic anemia. TCRdb re-called the reads through MiXCR, storing one row per CDR3 protein. The data hold 150,000 to 200,000 distinct CDR3 sequences, with 40% to 55% observed a single time. Material: sorted CD4+, CD8+, or CD8+CD57+ T cells (not recorded which) from PBMCs. The receptors derive from a human donor with aplastic anemia. The CDR3 runs from the conserved cysteine through the conserved F or W. A D gene is named only where the DNA matches it firmly. Clone size is stated in some rows and not others, as once, few, many or a class when expanded.

abundance,j_gene,d_gene,v_gene,CDR3aa,CDR3nt
.,TRBJ2-1,TRBD2,TRBV20-1,CRGLLAGGREQFF,TGCAGGGGATTACTAGCGGGAGGGAGGGAGCAGTTCTTC
many,TRBJ2-1,.,TRBV7-9,CASSLEPLQAQFF,TGTGCCAGCAGCTTAGAGCCCCTTCAGGCGCAGTTCTTC
.,TRBJ2-2,.,TRBV10-3,CAISDELTGELFF,TGTGCCATCAGTGATGAGTTAACCGGGGAGCTGTTTTTT
many,TRBJ2-3,.,TRBV24-1,CATSGPERTDTQYF,TGTGCCACCAGTGGGCCGGAGCGCACAGATACGCAGTATTTT
many,TRBJ2-2,TRBD2,TRBV20-1,CSARDLAGTAGELFF,TGCAGTGCTAGAGATTTAGCGGGAACGGCCGGGGAGCTGTTTTTT
.,TRBJ2-1,.,TRBV24-1,CATSPGTYNEQFF,TGTGCCACCAGCCCGGGAACCTACAATGAGCAGTTCTTC
few,TRBJ1-1,.,TRBV29-1,CSVVVWGIENTEAFF,TGCAGCGTTGTAGTTTGGGGAATTGAGAACACTGAAGCTTTCTTT
.,TRBJ1-2,.,TRBV12-3/TRBV12-4,CASSLTAYGYTF,TGTGCCAGCAGTTTAACAGCTTATGGCTACACCTTC
many,TRBJ1-1,TRBD1,TRBV11-3,CASSLGRGALYTEAFF,TGTGCCAGCAGCTTGGGCAGGGGGGCCTTGTACACTGAAGCTTTCTTT
many,TRBJ1-3,TRBD1,TRBV14,CASSKTGAGNTIYF,TGTGCCAGCAGCAAAACAGGGGCTGGAAACACCATATATTTT
many,TRBJ2-2,.,TRBV24-1,CATSDSSEGWELFF,TGTGCCACCAGTGATTCGAGCGAGGGGTGGGAGCTGTTTTTT
.,TRBJ1-2,TRBD1,TRBV30,CAWGTGGIYGYTF,TGTGCCTGGGGGACAGGGGGTATCTATGGCTACACCTTC
.,TRBJ2-2,TRBD1,TRBV29-1,CSVGTGGDTGELFF,TGCAGCGTTGGTACAGGGGGAGACACCGGGGAGCTGTTTTTT
many,TRBJ2-5,.,TRBV20-1,CSARDPSRGLQETQYF,TGCAGTGCTAGAGATCCGTCTAGGGGTCTACAAGAGACCCAGTACTTC
.,TRBJ1-5,TRBD1,TRBV20-1,CSASRTGGSNQPQHF,TGCAGTGCTAGCAGGACAGGGGGTAGCAATCAGCCCCAGCATTTT
many,TRBJ2-5,.,TRBV20-1,CSSRTEETQYF,TGCAGTTCTAGGACTGAGGAGACCCAGTACTTC
many,TRBJ2-5,.,TRBV20-1,CSAPPAGQETQYF,TGCAGTGCCCCCCCGGCGGGTCAAGAGACCCAGTACTTC
many,TRBJ1-5,.,TRBV20-1,CSAVRDSNSNQPQHF,TGCAGTGCTGTCCGGGATTCCAATAGCAATCAGCCCCAGCATTTT
many,TRBJ1-1,.,TRBV5-1,CASSLQGWSTEAFF,TGCGCCAGCAGCTTACAGGGCTGGAGCACTGAAGCTTTCTTT
few,TRBJ1-1,TRBD1,TRBV18,CASSQRDSEAFF,TGTGCCAGCTCGCAAAGGGACAGTGAAGCTTTCTTT
many,TRBJ1-1,.,TRBV20-1,CSARGEGVDTEAFF,TGCAGTGCTAGAGGGGAGGGAGTCGACACTGAAGCTTTCTTT
many,TRBJ2-7,.,TRBV5-1,CASSLAGSPGSYEQYF,TGCGCCAGCAGCTTGGCCGGGAGTCCCGGGAGTTACGAGCAGTACTTC
.,TRBJ2-1,.,TRBV11-2,CASSLRFGEQFF,TGTGCCAGCAGCCTCAGGTTTGGGGAGCAGTTCTTC
many,TRBJ1-6,.,TRBV27,CASSLSLGAVNSPLHF,TGTGCCAGCAGTTTATCGCTGGGGGCGGTGAATTCACCCCTCCACTTT
.,TRBJ1-1,.,TRBV15,CATSSQQNTGAFF,TGTGCCACCAGCAGTCAACAGAACACTGGAGCTTTCTTT
.,TRBJ2-3,.,TRBV19,CASSIDPGSDTQYF,TGTGCCAGTAGTATAGATCCGGGGTCAGATACGCAGTATTTT
many,TRBJ1-2,.,TRBV6-4,CASSGRLSRGYGYTF,TGTGCCAGCAGTGGCCGACTTTCTAGGGGATATGGCTACACCTTC
many,TRBJ1-1,.,TRBV6-5,CASSYRGETEAFF,TGTGCCAGCAGTTACAGGGGGGAAACTGAAGCTTTCTTT
.,TRBJ2-1,TRBD2,TRBV15,CATSAGLALNNEQFF,TGTGCCACCAGCGCAGGACTAGCACTGAACAATGAGCAGTTCTTC
many,TRBJ1-4,TRBD1,TRBV9,CASSADDRQGAVKLFF,TGTGCCAGCAGCGCAGACGACCGGCAGGGGGCCGTAAAACTGTTTTTT
.,TRBJ1-5,TRBD1,TRBV4-2,CASSQGVQDRFYQPQHF,TGTGCCAGCAGCCAAGGCGTACAGGACAGGTTTTATCAGCCCCAGCATTTT
.,TRBJ2-1,TRBD2,TRBV7-8,CASSLGLAGGQFLFF,TGTGCCAGCAGCTTAGGGCTAGCGGGAGGCCAATTCCTGTTCTTC
many,TRBJ1-1,.,TRBV7-3,CASSLTGAYEAFF,TGTGCCAGCAGCTTAACCGGGGCCTACGAAGCTTTCTTT
.,TRBJ2-7,TRBD2,TRBV10-2,CASSESGTSGAYEQYF,TGCGCCAGCAGTGAGTCGGGGACTAGCGGGGCCTACGAGCAGTACTTC
.,TRBJ1-2,.,TRBV19,CASNQGYQYGYTF,TGTGCCAGTAACCAAGGGTATCAATATGGCTACACCTTC
many,TRBJ1-2,.,TRBV20-1,CSARYPSRLAGYTF,TGCAGTGCTAGATACCCTTCCAGACTTGCTGGCTACACCTTC
once,TRBJ2-5,TRBD2,TRBV11-2,CASSLEVLAGGRKETQYF,TGTGCCAGCAGCTTAGAAGTCCTAGCGGGGGGCAGGAAAGAGACCCAGTACTTC
.,TRBJ1-6,.,TRBV20-1,CSARDYQDSNSPLHF,TGCAGTGCTAGAGATTATCAGGATTCAAATTCACCCCTCCACTTT
.,TRBJ2-7,.,TRBV7-9,CASSRQGGHLYF,TGTGCCAGCAGCCGCCAAGGGGGACACCTGTACTTC
.,TRBJ1-2,.,TRBV2,CASTFQGVQSLGYTF,TGTGCCAGCACCTTTCAAGGGGTTCAATCTCTTGGCTACACCTTC
many,TRBJ2-1,TRBD2,TRBV20-1,CSAGTSGRADNEQFF,TGCAGTGCTGGTACTAGCGGGAGGGCGGACAATGAGCAGTTCTTC